The following is a T cell receptor (beta chain) sequence with its context. This clone may be a read error of a much larger clone one base away. Listed TCR primers and previously described methods were used for bulk TCR libraries. MiXCR, applied by TCRdb to the PCR reads, yields one record per CDR3 protein. Of about 640,000 distinct CDR3 sequences listed, around 20% are singletons. The data were taken from a study of molecular identifiers for immune sequencing clone quantification. The germline CDR1 and CDR2 sequences are SGDLS and YYNGEE. The CDR3 has 17 amino acids. The specimen sequenced was naive CD8+ T cells from blood, with Jurkat cell RNA spiked in. The sample's subset: FACS-sorted CD8+CD4-CCR7+CD45RA+ naive T cells. The rearrangement links TRBV9 to TRBJ2-2, with 11 nucleotides matching TRBD2. The origin of this receptor is a human donor in good health. Some libraries in this study had Jurkat cell RNA spiked in. The CDR3 region has the DNA TGTGCCAGCAATCCGGGGACTAGCGGACCGAACACCGAGGAGCTGTTTTTT. The encoded protein is CASNPGTSGPNTEELFF.